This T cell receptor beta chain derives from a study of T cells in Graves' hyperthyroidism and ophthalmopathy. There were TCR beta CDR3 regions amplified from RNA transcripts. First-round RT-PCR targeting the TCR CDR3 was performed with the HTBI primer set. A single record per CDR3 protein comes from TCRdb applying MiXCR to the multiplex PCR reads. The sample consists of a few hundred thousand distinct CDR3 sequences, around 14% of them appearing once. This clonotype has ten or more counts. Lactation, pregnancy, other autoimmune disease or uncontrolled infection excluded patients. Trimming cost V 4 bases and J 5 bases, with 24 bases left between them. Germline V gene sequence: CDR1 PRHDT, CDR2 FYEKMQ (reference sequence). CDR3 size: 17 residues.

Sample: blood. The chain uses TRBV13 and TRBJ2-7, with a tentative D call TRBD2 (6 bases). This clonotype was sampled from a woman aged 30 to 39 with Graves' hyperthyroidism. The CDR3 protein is CASSSDTIEGLYDEQYF. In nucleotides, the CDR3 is TGTGCCAGCAGCTCCGACACAATAGAAGGACTATACGACGAGCAGTACTTC.